Listed here are 18 T cell receptor beta chains from one sample, sequenced in a study of cytomegalovirus exposure and HLA in healthy donors. It was with 60 Vbeta and 13 Jbeta primers that the PCR ran. TCRdb keeps only in-frame clones here, not all; method: immunoSEQ multiplex PCR. The sample holds about 210,000 clones, more than 75% seen once. Sequencing input: PBMCs. These receptor sequences come from a man aged 40-50 years in good health and CMV-seropositive.

The CDR3 is CAWSSTSGNEQFF. CDR3 in DNA: TGTGCCTGGAGTTCGACTAGCGGGAATGAGCAGTTCTTC. The chain is built from TRBV30 and TRBJ2-1; 10 bases line up with TRBD2. Per the germline V gene, CDR1 is GTSNPN and CDR2 is SVGIG (reference sequence). This CDR3 contains 13 residues. Losses at the gene ends were 2 bases for V and 7 bases for J; bases not matched to a gene: 2.

The V and J genes are TRBV7-9 and TRBJ2-1, with TRBD2 matching 10 bases. Germline CDR1 and CDR2: SEHNR and FQNEAQ (reference sequence). There are 16 residues in the CDR3. J gave up 10 bases and V 2 bases, and 11 bases lay outside the gene matches. CDR3 coding DNA: TGTGCCAGCAGCTTAAGTCCCCTAGCGGGAGTTGGAGAGCAGTTCTTC. Translation: CASSLSPLAGVGEQFF.

Concerning this clone: Other DNA sequences in this sample translate to the same CDR3. The chain joins TRBV5-4 to TRBJ2-1; the match to TRBD2 covers 14 bases. The CDR3 has 15 residues. Germline CDR1 and CDR2: SGHNT and YYREEE (reference sequence). Unmatched junction bases numbered 3, after V lost 4 bases and J lost 6 bases. The CDR3 bases are TGTGCCAGCAGCCTGGGACTAGCGGGAGTCAATGAGCAGTTCTTC. This gives the protein CASSLGLAGVNEQFF.

The chain combines TRBV27 with TRBJ2-1; TRBD2 agrees at 14 bases. This CDR3 spans 15 amino acids. The trim removed 5 bases at V and 8 bases at J, leaving 5 bases unmatched. The germline gives CDR1 MNHEY, CDR2 SMNVEV (reference sequence). The CDR3 coding sequence is TGTGCCAGCAGTAATCCGGGACTAGCGGGGGATGAGCAGTTCTTC. Protein sequence: CASSNPGLAGDEQFF.

This clone was detected only once. The chain couples TRBV18 to TRBJ1-4, with TRBD1 matching over 9 bases. Germline V gives CDR1 KGHSH, CDR2 LQKENI. The CDR3 is 15 amino acids. V gave up 3 bases and J gave up 7 bases; unmatched junction bases: 6. CDR3 sequence reads: CASSPQGQGSEKLFF. CDR3 DNA: TGTGCCAGCTCACCCCAGGGACAGGGTAGTGAAAAACTGTTTTTT.

As regards this clone: One junction end disagrees with the germline gene, perhaps due to a read error. The J gene is TRBJ2-2, the V gene TRBV7-7, with 11 bases aligning to TRBD2. Looked up from germline, CDR1 is SSHAT and CDR2 is FNYEAQ (reference sequence). This CDR3 is 16 amino acids long. Written as DNA, the CDR3 is TGTGCTAGCAGCCCCCTAGCGGGAGGGAACACCGGGGAGCTGTTTTTT. It yields the protein CASSPLAGGNTGELFF.

This chain joins TRBV9 and TRBJ1-1; D is ambiguous. The V end was cut by 4 bases, the J end by 5 bases, with 12 bases between. The CDR3 spans 13 residues. Germline V gives CDR1 SGDLS, CDR2 YYNGEE. CDR3 loop: CASSPIGETEAFF. CDR3 DNA sequence: TGTGCCAGCAGCCCGATCGGGGAAACTGAAGCTTTCTTT.

The rearrangement links TRBV5-1 to TRBJ2-3, with TRBD1 identical over 8 bases. The CDR3 spans 16 residues. Germline-derived CDR1 and CDR2 are SGHRS and YFSETQ. With V trimmed by 4 bases and J by 0 bases, 7 bases remained unmatched. The CDR3 DNA is TGCGCCAGCAGCCCACGGGGGACAGGCAGCACAGATACGCAGTATTTT. This gives the protein CASSPRGTGSTDTQYF. The variable domain in full, completed from reference TRBV5-1 and TRBJ2-3, reads KAGVTQTPRYLIKTRGQQVTLSCSPISGHRSVSWYQQTPGQGLQFLFEYFSETQRNKGNFPGRFSGRQFSNSRSEMNVSTLELGDSALYLCASSPRGTGSTDTQYFGPGTRLTVL.

CDR3 nucleotide sequence: TGTGCCAGCAGCTTGTTGGGAGGACTAAGGGACGAGCAGTACTTC. The encoded protein is CASSLLGGLRDEQYF. This chain uses TRBV5-4 with TRBJ2-7; D possibly corresponds to TRBD2 (6 bases). Germline V CDR1 and CDR2: SGHNT, YYREEE (reference sequence). The V and J ends lost 1 base and 5 bases respectively, with 16 bases between them. This CDR3 spans 15 amino acids.

This clone appeared once. V usage is TRBV5-6 and J usage is TRBJ2-7, with 7 bases matching TRBD2. The CDR3 is 12 residues long. Germline loops: CDR1 SGHDT, CDR2 YYEEEE. The V segment lost 2 bases and the J segment 5 bases; nucleotides outside the gene matches: 1. The CDR3 loop reads CASSFGGDEQYV. Written as DNA, the CDR3 is TGTGCCAGCAGCTTTGGGGGGGACGAGCAGTACGTC.

The rearrangement links TRBV7-9 to TRBJ2-1; D is uncertain. CDR3 length: 13 amino acids. The V gene's germline CDR1 is SEHNR and CDR2 FQNEAQ (reference sequence). Trimming took off 2 bases at V and 5 bases at J, with 7 bases between the two ends. CDR3 DNA sequence: TGTGCCAGCAGCTTAATCCAGAACAATGAGCAGTTCTTC. Translated, it gives CASSLIQNNEQFF.

In its sample, this clone was seen a few times. This sequence joins TRBV5-1 and TRBJ1-3; maybe TRBD1 (5 bases). The CDR3 is 16 amino acids. With 0 bases removed from V and 4 bases from J, the gap between germline ends came to 14 bases. From germline, CDR1 is SGHRS and CDR2 YFSETQ. DNA of the CDR3: TGCGCCAGCAGCTTGGCCGGGGGAACATACGGAAACACCATATATTTT. Translation: CASSLAGGTYGNTIYF.

The rearrangement uses TRBV7-6 and TRBJ2-2; 8 bases line up with TRBD2. The CDR3 is made up of 14 amino acids. Germline V gene lookup returns CDR1 SGHVS and CDR2 FNYEAQ. Trimming at V came to 6 bases and at J to 4 bases, leaving 4 bases not matched to a gene. CDR3 amino acids: CASRSGSSTGELFF. The DNA for the CDR3 is TGTGCCAGCAGGAGCGGGAGTAGCACCGGGGAGCTGTTTTTT.

This rearrangement joins TRBV19 to TRBJ2-2, with D perhaps matching TRBD2 (5 bases). The CDR3 contains 14 residues. V was clipped by 3 bases and J by 4 bases, with 9 bases between them. Germline V gene sequence: CDR1 LNHDA, CDR2 SQIVND (reference sequence). The CDR3, as DNA: TGTGCCAGTAGTATGGGAGCGATCACCGGGGAGCTGTTTTTT. Translating gives CASSMGAITGELFF. The variable domain in full, completed from reference TRBV19 and TRBJ2-2, reads DGGITQSPKYLFRKEGQNVTLSCEQNLNHDAMYWYRQDPGQGLRLIYYSQIVNDFQKGDIAEGYSVSREKKESFPLTVTSAQKNPTAFYLCASSMGAITGELFFGEGSRLTVL.

This clone was observed many times. V and J are TRBV30 and TRBJ1-1; 7 bases match TRBD1. From germline, CDR1 is GTSNPN and CDR2 SVGIG (reference sequence). With V trimmed by 3 bases and J by 3 bases, 10 bases remained unmatched. CDR3 length equals 15 residues. The CDR3 nucleotides read TGTGCCTGGAGGGAACAGGGGATAGGATACACTGAAGCTTTCTTT. As protein: CAWREQGIGYTEAFF.

This clone was counted a single time. J is TRBJ1-1 and V is TRBV30, with D tentatively TRBD1 (6 bases). Trimming left V 1 base short and J 3 bases short, with 9 bases between. The CDR3 covers 13 residues. Germline-derived CDR1 and CDR2 are GTSNPN and SVGIG (reference sequence). DNA for the CDR3: TGTGCCTGGAGTGAACAGGGTGACACTGAAGCTTTCTTT. It translates to CAWSEQGDTEAFF.

The CDR3 region is CASCRQGATGELFF. Here the CDR3 DNA reads TGTGCCAGCTGCCGACAGGGGGCGACCGGGGAGCTGTTTTTT. This chain links TRBV6-6 with TRBJ2-2, with 10 bases aligning to TRBD1. V dropped 8 bases and J dropped 5; count of bases not matched to a gene: 5. Per germline, CDR1 MNHNY and CDR2 SVGAGI (reference sequence). The CDR3 length is 14 residues.

This clone was counted only a few times. The rearrangement links TRBV18 to TRBJ2-7, with D possibly TRBD1 on 5 matching bases. Trimming stripped 0 bases from V and 2 bases from J, with 20 bases between. CDR1 and CDR2 from the germline V gene are KGHSH and LQKENI. The CDR3 is made up of 18 amino acids. The CDR3, as DNA: TGTGCCAGCTCACCACCCCAATATTACAGGAAAGAAACCTACGAGCAGTACTTC. Residues: CASSPPQYYRKETYEQYF. Supplemented by reference TRBV18 and TRBJ2-7, the full variable domain reads NAGVMQNPRHLVRRRGQEARLRCSPMKGHSHVYWYRQLPEEGLKFMVYLQKENIIDESGMPKERFSAEFPKEGPSILRIQQVVRGDSAAYFCASSPPQYYRKETYEQYFGPGTRLTVT.